This section outlines one TCR beta chain sequence together with its context. The germline V and J ends were trimmed by 1 base and 6 bases, with 10 bases remaining between them. CDR3 length equals 13 residues. Germline assignment: CDR1 SGHRS and CDR2 YFSETQ. The data stem from a study of shared clonotypes between healthy human individuals. Study details: Three men and two women, aged 18 to 49, were donors.

Several immunoSEQ plates received, in even portions, the genomic DNA of each subset. The table came from immunoSEQ multiplex PCR; TCRdb's copy has only in-frame clones and leaves some out. The table shows roughly 490,000 clones, with 79% occurring only once. Healthy HIV-negative adults without recent acute infections or vaccinations served as donors. The material sequenced was PBMCs. This TCR came from a woman in her forties in good health. Some clones in this sample may be carry-over from other donors' samples. The chain joins TRBV5-1 to TRBJ1-1; the D gene is possibly TRBD1 (5 bases). The CDR3 nucleotides are TGCGCCAGCAGCTTGTCGGGGGTCGCTGAAGCTTTCTTT. Translation: CASSLSGVAEAFF.